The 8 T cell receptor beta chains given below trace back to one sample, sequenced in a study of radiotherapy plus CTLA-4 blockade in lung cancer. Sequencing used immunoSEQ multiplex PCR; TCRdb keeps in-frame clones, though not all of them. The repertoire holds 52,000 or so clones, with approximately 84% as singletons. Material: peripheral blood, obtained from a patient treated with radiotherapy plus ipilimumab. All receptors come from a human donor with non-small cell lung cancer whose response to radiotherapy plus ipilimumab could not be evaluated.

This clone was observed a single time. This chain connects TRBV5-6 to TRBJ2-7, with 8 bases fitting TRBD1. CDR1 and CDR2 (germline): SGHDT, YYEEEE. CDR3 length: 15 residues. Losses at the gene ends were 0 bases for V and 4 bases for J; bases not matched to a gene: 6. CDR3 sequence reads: CASSLAGTGLYEQYF. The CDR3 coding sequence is TGTGCCAGCAGCTTGGCCGGGACAGGACTATACGAGCAGTACTTC.

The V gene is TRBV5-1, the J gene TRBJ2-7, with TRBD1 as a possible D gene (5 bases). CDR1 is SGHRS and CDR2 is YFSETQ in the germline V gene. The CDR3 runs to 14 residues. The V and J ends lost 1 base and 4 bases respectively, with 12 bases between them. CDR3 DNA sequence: TGCGCCAGCAGCTTGAGCCAGGGAAGTTACGAGCAGTACTTC. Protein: CASSLSQGSYEQYF. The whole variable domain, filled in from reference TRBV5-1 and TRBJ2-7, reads KAGVTQTPRYLIKTRGQQVTLSCSPISGHRSVSWYQQTPGQGLQFLFEYFSETQRNKGNFPGRFSGRQFSNSRSEMNVSTLELGDSALYLCASSLSQGSYEQYFGPGTRLTVT.

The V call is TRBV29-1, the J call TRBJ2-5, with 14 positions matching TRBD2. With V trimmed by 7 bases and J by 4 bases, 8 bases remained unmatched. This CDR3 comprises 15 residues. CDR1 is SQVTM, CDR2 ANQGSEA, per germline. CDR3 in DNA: TGCAGCGGAGGGACTAGCGGGGGTGGCGGAGAGACCCAGTACTTC. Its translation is CSGGTSGGGGETQYF. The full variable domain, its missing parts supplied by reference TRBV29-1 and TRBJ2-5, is SAVISQKPSRDICQRGTSLTIQCQVDSQVTMMFWYRQQPGQSLTLIATANQGSEATYESGFVIDKFPISRPNLTFSTLTVSNMSPEDSSIYLCSGGTSGGGGETQYFGPGTRLLVL.

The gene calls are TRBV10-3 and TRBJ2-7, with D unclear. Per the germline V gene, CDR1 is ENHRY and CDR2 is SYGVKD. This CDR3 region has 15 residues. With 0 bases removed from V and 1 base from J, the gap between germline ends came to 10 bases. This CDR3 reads CAISESAGFSYEQYF. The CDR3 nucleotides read TGTGCCATCAGTGAGTCGGCAGGTTTTTCCTACGAGCAGTACTTC.

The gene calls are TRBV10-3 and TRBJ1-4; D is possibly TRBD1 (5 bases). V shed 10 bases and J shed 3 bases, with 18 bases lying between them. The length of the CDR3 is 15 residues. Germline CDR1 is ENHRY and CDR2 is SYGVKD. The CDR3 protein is CATRGRGPSNEKLFF. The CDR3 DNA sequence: TGTGCCACCCGTGGGAGGGGTCCTTCTAATGAAAAACTGTTTTTT.

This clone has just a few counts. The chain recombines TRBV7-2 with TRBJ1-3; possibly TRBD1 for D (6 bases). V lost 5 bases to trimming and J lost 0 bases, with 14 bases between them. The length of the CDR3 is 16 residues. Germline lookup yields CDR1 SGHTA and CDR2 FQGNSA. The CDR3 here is CASSPHPTGSGNTIYF. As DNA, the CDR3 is TGTGCCAGCAGCCCCCACCCGACAGGCTCTGGAAACACCATATATTTT.

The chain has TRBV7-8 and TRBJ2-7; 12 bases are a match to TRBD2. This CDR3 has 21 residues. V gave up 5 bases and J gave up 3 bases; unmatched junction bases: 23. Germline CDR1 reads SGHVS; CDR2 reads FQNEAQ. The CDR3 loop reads CASSHRGTLTSGGQGLYEQYF. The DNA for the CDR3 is TGTGCCAGCAGCCATCGGGGGACATTGACTAGCGGGGGCCAAGGGCTCTACGAGCAGTACTTC.

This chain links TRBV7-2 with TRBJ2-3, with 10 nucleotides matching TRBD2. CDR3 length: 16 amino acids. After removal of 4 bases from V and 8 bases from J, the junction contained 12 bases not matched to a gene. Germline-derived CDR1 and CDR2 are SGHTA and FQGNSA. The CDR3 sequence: CASSSTTSGARGTQYF. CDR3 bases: TGTGCCAGCAGCTCCACTACTAGCGGGGCCCGGGGTACGCAGTATTTT.